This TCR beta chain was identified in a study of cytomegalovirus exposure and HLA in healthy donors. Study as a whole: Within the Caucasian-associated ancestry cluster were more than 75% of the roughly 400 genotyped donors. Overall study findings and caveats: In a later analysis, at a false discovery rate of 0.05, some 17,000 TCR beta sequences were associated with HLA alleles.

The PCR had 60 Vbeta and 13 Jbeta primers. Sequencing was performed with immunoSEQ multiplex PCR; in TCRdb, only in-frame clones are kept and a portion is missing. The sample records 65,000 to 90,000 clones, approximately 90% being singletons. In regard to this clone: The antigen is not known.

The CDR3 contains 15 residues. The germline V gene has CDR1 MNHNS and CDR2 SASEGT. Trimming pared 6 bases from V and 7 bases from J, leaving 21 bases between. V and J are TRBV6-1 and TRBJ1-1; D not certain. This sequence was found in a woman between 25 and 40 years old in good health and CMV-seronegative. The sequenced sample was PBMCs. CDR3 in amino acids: CASSPSPLTNVEAFF. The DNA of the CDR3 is TGTGCCAGCAGCCCATCGCCGTTGACTAATGTTGAAGCTTTCTTT.